The clone carrying this TCR beta chain has only one observation. Trimming pared 6 bases from V and 3 bases from J, leaving 16 bases between. Per the germline V gene, CDR1 is SGHRS and CDR2 is YFSETQ. The CDR3 is 15 amino acids. The table came from immunoSEQ multiplex PCR; TCRdb's copy has only in-frame clones and leaves some out. The repertoire consists of 150,000 to 200,000 clones, with just under 90% occurring once and the leading ten covering 3.7%. The data originate from a study of blood T cell repertoires in COVID-19. About the study: T cells, B-cell-depleted T cells, or PBMCs supplied cDNA or gDNA.

The TCR sequence derives from a man between 18 and 35 years old with active or convalescent COVID-19. Sequencing was done on a sample of peripheral blood. V gene TRBV5-1 combines with J gene TRBJ2-1; D is possibly TRBD2 (5 bases). This CDR3 reads CASTAGGPRYNEQFF. Written as DNA, the CDR3 is TGCGCCAGCACGGCGGGTGGGCCCCGCTACAATGAGCAGTTCTTC.